This is a list of T cell receptor beta chains from one sample in a study of shared clonotypes between healthy human individuals. Repertoires were generated with immunoSEQ multiplex PCR, while TCRdb's copy carries only in-frame clones and drops some. The repertoire includes about half a million clones, around 80% of them detected once, and more than 10% sits in the top ten. The sequenced material came from PBMCs. The source is a woman aged 40 to 55 in good health. Some clones in this sample may be carry-over from other donors' samples. Both conserved end residues are part of each CDR3. D genes are given only for firm matches. For some rows the clone size is stated as once, few or many, or as a class when expanded; others skip it.

d_call	v_call	cdr3_length	j_call	clone_size	cdr3_aa	cdr3_nt
-	TRBV19	13	TRBJ2-3	-	CASSAEGTDTQYF	TGTGCCAGTAGTGCCGAAGGCACAGATACGCAGTATTTT
-	TRBV2	14	TRBJ2-3	-	CATRGLVLTDTQYF	TGTGCAACCCGCGGGCTAGTCCTCACAGATACGCAGTATTTT
-	TRBV5-1	11	TRBJ2-5	-	CVSSFSETQYF	TGCGTCAGCAGCTTTTCAGAGACCCAGTACTTC
-	TRBV6-1	16	TRBJ1-1	many	CASSEGSRGMNTEAFF	TGTGCCAGCAGTGAAGGTAGCCGCGGAATGAACACTGAAGCTTTCTTT
TRBD1	TRBV7-9	14	TRBJ2-7	-	CASSTGQGEDEQYF	TGTGCCAGCAGCACAGGACAGGGCGAGGACGAGCAGTACTTC
-	TRBV27	13	TRBJ2-5	medium-sized	CASSLSEEETQYF	TGTGCCAGCAGTTTATCGGAGGAAGAGACCCAGTACTTC
-	TRBV2	11	TRBJ1-6	-	CASTFDSPLHF	TGTGCCAGCACCTTTGATTCACCCCTCCACTTT
TRBD2	TRBV4-2	19	TRBJ2-7	-	CASSQEESGLAGAWYEQYF	TGTGCCAGCAGCCAAGAGGAGTCGGGACTAGCGGGAGCTTGGTACGAGCAGTACTTC
TRBD1	TRBV14	17	TRBJ1-4	-	CASSQGTGGLTNEKLFF	TGTGCCAGCAGCCAAGGGACAGGAGGTTTGACTAATGAAAAACTGTTTTTT
TRBD1	TRBV7-2	16	TRBJ1-2	-	CASSKWGQGGDYGYTF	TGTGCCAGCAGTAAATGGGGACAGGGGGGCGACTATGGCTACACCTTC
-	TRBV7-2	13	TRBJ1-4	-	CASSSDTAEKLFF	TGTGCCAGCAGCTCGGATACTGCAGAAAAACTGTTTTTT
-	TRBV29-1	12	TRBJ2-3	-	CSVEARVDTQYF	TGCAGCGTTGAGGCACGAGTAGATACGCAGTATTTT
-	TRBV7-2	12	TRBJ2-3	-	CASSLASDTQYF	TGTGCCAGCAGCTTAGCGTCAGATACGCAGTATTTT
-	TRBV4-1	15	TRBJ2-7	-	CASSQAVSRRYEQYF	TGCGCCAGCAGCCAAGCGGTCTCCCGGAGGTACGAGCAGTACTTC
TRBD2	TRBV2	12	TRBJ2-1	-	CATLAGVGEQFF	TGTGCCACACTAGCGGGAGTAGGCGAGCAGTTCTTC
-	TRBV19	15	TRBJ2-3	-	CASSIVGGNTDTQYF	TGTGCCAGTAGTATAGTTGGGGGAAACACAGATACGCAGTATTTT
-	TRBV7-3	15	TRBJ2-7	-	CASSLSSGPAYEQYF	TGTGCCAGCAGCTTAAGTTCGGGACCTGCCTACGAGCAGTACTTC
-	TRBV5-1	18	TRBJ2-7	-	CASSLFKLAGPVSYEQYF	TGCGCCAGCAGCTTGTTCAAGCTGGCGGGACCCGTCTCCTACGAGCAGTACTTC
TRBD1	TRBV6-5	16	TRBJ1-5	-	CASSSDRGGGNQPQHF	TGTGCCAGCAGTTCCGACAGGGGAGGTGGCAATCAGCCCCAGCATTTT
-	TRBV18	14	TRBJ2-7	-	CASSRNIGIYEQYF	TGTGCCAGCTCCCGGAACATAGGGATCTACGAGCAGTACTTC
-	TRBV6-6	13	TRBJ2-5	-	CASSSISGETQYF	TGTGCCAGCAGTTCGATTAGCGGAGAGACCCAGTACTTC
-	TRBV20-1	11	TRBJ2-3	-	CSAGAVDTQYF	TGCAGTGCTGGGGCGGTGGATACGCAGTATTTT
-	TRBV5-1	13	TRBJ2-7	-	CASSLAGGREQYF	TGCGCCAGCAGCTTGGCCGGAGGGCGCGAGCAGTACTTC
TRBD1	TRBV5-6	15	TRBJ2-7	-	CASSFTTGLVYEQYF	TGTGCCAGCAGCTTCACGACAGGGTTGGTTTACGAGCAGTACTTC
TRBD1	TRBV6-6	16	TRBJ1-2	-	CASSYTGTGYNYGYTF	TGTGCCAGCAGCTACACGGGGACAGGGTATAACTATGGCTACACCTTC
-	TRBV6-6	13	TRBJ1-3	-	CASCPSGGNTIYF	TGTGCCAGCTGTCCTTCTGGGGGAAACACCATATATTTT
-	TRBV19	13	TRBJ2-3	-	CASSPDSRNTQYF	TGTGCCAGTAGTCCGGATTCGAGGAATACGCAGTATTTT
-	TRBV13	12	TRBJ1-1	-	CASSLDLTEAFF	TGTGCCAGCAGCTTAGATTTAACTGAGGCTTTCTTT
-	TRBV10-3	13	TRBJ2-1	-	CAISDGTYNEQFF	TGTGCCATCAGTGATGGGACTTACAATGAGCAGTTCTTC
TRBD2	TRBV7-2	15	TRBJ2-1	-	CASSLVTGRGNEQFF	TGTGCCAGCAGCTTAGTTACCGGGAGGGGAAATGAGCAGTTCTTC
-	TRBV6-1	14	TRBJ1-2	-	CASIPPGKNYGYTF	TGTGCCAGCATCCCCCCAGGGAAAAACTATGGCTACACCTTC
-	TRBV7-9	14	TRBJ1-1	-	CASSPSGRNTEAFF	TGTGCCAGCAGCCCCTCCGGGAGAAACACTGAAGCTTTCTTT
-	TRBV18	15	TRBJ1-2	-	CASSPRVRDDYGYTF	TGTGCCAGCTCACCACGGGTCAGGGATGACTATGGCTACACCTTC
TRBD2	TRBV27	18	TRBJ2-7	-	CASSPGTSGRGRSYEQYF	TGTGCCAGCAGTCCCGGGACTAGCGGGAGGGGTCGGTCCTACGAGCAGTACTTC
-	TRBV23-1	11	TRBJ2-5	-	CASSPEQTQYF	TGCGCCAGCAGCCCAGAGCAGACCCAGTACTTC
TRBD2	TRBV6-5	16	TRBJ2-2	-	CASSYSYGRVTGELFF	TGTGCCAGCAGTTACTCATACGGGAGGGTTACCGGGGAGCTGTTTTTT
-	TRBV9	12	TRBJ2-7	-	CASSVTGSEQYF	TGTGCCAGCAGCGTAACGGGGAGCGAGCAGTACTTC
-	TRBV11-3	15	TRBJ2-1	-	CASSFGHQSYNEQFF	TGTGCCAGCAGCTTCGGCCACCAGTCCTACAATGAGCAGTTCTTC
-	TRBV9	15	TRBJ1-2	-	CASSAAEGRGYGYTF	TGTGCCAGCAGCGCAGCGGAGGGGCGCGGCTATGGCTACACCTTC
-	TRBV30	13	TRBJ2-1	many	CAWDPSSYNEQFF	TGTGCCTGGGACCCTAGCTCCTACAATGAGCAGTTCTTC
TRBD1	TRBV27	15	TRBJ2-1	-	CASSLQGQGGMVQFF	TGTGCCAGCAGTTTACAAGGACAGGGCGGGATGGTGCAGTTCTTC
-	TRBV2	12	TRBJ2-7	-	CATQRGSYEQYF	TGTGCCACTCAACGGGGGTCCTACGAGCAGTACTTC
TRBD1	TRBV10-3	12	TRBJ1-1	-	CAIRDRDTEAFF	TGTGCCATCAGGGACAGGGACACTGAAGCTTTCTTT
TRBD1	TRBV6-4	14	TRBJ1-6	-	CASSPDRENSPLHF	TGTGCCAGCAGTCCGGACAGGGAAAATTCACCCCTCCACTTT
-	TRBV6-1	12	TRBJ1-2	once	CASTDLGYGYTF	TGTGCCAGCACCGACTTGGGGTATGGCTACACCTTC
-	TRBV11-3	13	TRBJ2-7	-	CASSPPSSAEQYF	TGTGCCAGCAGCCCACCGTCGTCCGCCGAGCAGTACTTC
-	TRBV30	13	TRBJ1-1	-	CAWSGLWNTEAFF	TGTGCCTGGAGTGGACTCTGGAACACTGAAGCTTTCTTT
-	TRBV10-1	13	TRBJ1-1	few	CASRATRSTEAFF	TGCGCCAGCAGGGCCACAAGGAGCACTGAAGCTTTCTTT
-	TRBV28	12	TRBJ2-2	-	CATRTARGELFF	TGTGCCACCAGGACAGCCCGGGGGGAGCTGTTTTTT
-	TRBV9	15	TRBJ2-2	-	CASSVSPRHTGELFF	TGTGCCAGCAGCGTCTCTCCCCGGCACACCGGGGAGCTGTTTTTT
-	TRBV6-4	15	TRBJ2-3	-	CASSEQGQSTDTQYF	TGTGCCAGCAGTGAACAGGGACAAAGCACAGATACGCAGTATTTT
TRBD1	TRBV28	17	TRBJ1-1	-	CASSPILWTGRDTEAFF	TGTGCCAGCAGCCCTATTCTCTGGACAGGGAGGGACACTGAAGCTTTCTTT
-	TRBV11-2	14	TRBJ1-5	-	CASSTREHNQPQHF	TGTGCCAGCAGCACCCGGGAGCACAATCAGCCCCAGCATTTT
TRBD1	TRBV7-8	14	TRBJ1-2	once	CASSVDRGGYGYTF	TGTGCCAGCAGCGTCGACAGGGGAGGCTATGGCTACACCTTC
-	TRBV7-8	15	TRBJ2-7	-	CASSLGGLAEYEQYF	TGTGCCAGCAGCTTAGGGGGGCTAGCGGAGTACGAGCAGTACTTC
-	TRBV7-9	15	TRBJ1-2	-	CASSLVSEIAYGYTF	TGTGCCAGCAGCTTGGTGTCAGAGATCGCCTATGGCTACACCTTC
TRBD1	TRBV28	15	TRBJ2-5	-	CASSPPTGEKETQYF	TGTGCCAGCAGCCCCCCGACAGGGGAAAAAGAGACCCAGTACTTC
-	TRBV5-1	14	TRBJ2-5	-	CASSLEGLGETQYF	TGCGCCAGCAGCTTGGAGGGGTTGGGGGAGACCCAGTACTTC
TRBD2	TRBV6-4	16	TRBJ2-1	-	CASSAEGLAGVNEQFF	TGTGCCAGCAGTGCCGAGGGACTAGCGGGAGTCAATGAGCAGTTCTTC